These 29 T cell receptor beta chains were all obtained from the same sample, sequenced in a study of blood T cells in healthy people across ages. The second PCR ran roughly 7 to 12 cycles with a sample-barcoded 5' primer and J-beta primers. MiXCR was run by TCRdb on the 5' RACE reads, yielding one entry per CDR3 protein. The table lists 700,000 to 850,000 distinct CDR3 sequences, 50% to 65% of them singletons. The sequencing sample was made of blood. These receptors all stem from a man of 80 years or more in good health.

The CDR3 is CSEGLVGRTDTQYF. CDR3 nucleotides: TGCAGTGAAGGACTAGTGGGGCGCACAGATACGCAGTATTTT. V and J are TRBV20-1 and TRBJ2-3, with 7 bases aligning to TRBD2. The CDR3 is 14 amino acids. CDR1 is DFQATT and CDR2 is SNEGSKA in the germline V gene (reference sequence). Trimming took 7 bases from V and 1 from J; bases not matched to a gene: 8.

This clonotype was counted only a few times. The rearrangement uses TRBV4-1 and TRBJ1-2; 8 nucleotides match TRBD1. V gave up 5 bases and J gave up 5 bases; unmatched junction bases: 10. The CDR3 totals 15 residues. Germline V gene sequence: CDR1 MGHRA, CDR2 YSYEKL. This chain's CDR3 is CASSRGAGGEYGYTF. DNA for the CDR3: TGCGCCAGCAGCAGGGGGGCAGGGGGCGAGTATGGCTACACCTTC.

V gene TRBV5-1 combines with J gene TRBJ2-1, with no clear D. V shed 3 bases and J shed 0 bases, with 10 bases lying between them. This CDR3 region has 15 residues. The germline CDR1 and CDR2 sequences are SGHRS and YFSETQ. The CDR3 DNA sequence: TGCGCCAGCAGCTCCCAGGCGAGCTCCTACAATGAGCAGTTCTTC. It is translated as CASSSQASSYNEQFF. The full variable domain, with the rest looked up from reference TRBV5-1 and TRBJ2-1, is KAGVTQTPRYLIKTRGQQVTLSCSPISGHRSVSWYQQTPGQGLQFLFEYFSETQRNKGNFPGRFSGRQFSNSRSEMNVSTLELGDSALYLCASSSQASSYNEQFFGPGTRLTVL.

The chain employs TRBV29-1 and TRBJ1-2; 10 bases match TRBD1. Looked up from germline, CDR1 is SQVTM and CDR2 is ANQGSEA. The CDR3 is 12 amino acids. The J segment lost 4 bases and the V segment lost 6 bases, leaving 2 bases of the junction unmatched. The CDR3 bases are TGCAGCGTGGACAGGGGGATCTATGGCTACACCTTC. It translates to CSVDRGIYGYTF.

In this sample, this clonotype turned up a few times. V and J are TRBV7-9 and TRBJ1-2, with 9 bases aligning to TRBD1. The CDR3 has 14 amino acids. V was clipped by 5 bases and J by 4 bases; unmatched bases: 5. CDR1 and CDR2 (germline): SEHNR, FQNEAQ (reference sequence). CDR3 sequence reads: CASSQQGAGYGYTF. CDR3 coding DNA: TGTGCCAGCAGCCAACAGGGGGCCGGCTATGGCTACACCTTC.

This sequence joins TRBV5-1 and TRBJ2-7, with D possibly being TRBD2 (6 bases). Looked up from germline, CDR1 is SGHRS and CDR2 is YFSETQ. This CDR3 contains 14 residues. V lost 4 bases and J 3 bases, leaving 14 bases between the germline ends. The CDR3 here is CASSPEGGNYEQYF. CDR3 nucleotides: TGCGCCAGCAGCCCGGAAGGAGGGAACTACGAGCAGTACTTC.

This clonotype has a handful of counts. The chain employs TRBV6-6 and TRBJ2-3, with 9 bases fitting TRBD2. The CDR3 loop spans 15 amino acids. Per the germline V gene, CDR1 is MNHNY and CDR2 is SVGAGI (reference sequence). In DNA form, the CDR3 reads TGTGCGTCCGTTGGGCGGGAGGGACCCACAGATACGCAGTATTTT. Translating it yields CASVGREGPTDTQYF.

CDR3 amino acids: CASSFSGAGPYEQYF. For the CDR3, the DNA is TGTGCCAGCAGCTTCTCCGGGGCAGGTCCCTACGAGCAGTACTTC. The chain joins TRBV7-2 to TRBJ2-7; D might be TRBD1 or TRBD2, each matching 5 bases. Trimming took 3 bases from V and 2 from J, leaving 14 bases between them. The CDR3 is made up of 15 amino acids. Germline V lookup: CDR1 SGHTA, CDR2 FQGNSA.

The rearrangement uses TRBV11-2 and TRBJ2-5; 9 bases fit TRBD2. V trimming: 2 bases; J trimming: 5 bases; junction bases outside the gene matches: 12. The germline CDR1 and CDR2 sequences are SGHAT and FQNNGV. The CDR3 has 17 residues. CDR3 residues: CASSLNQLAGRGETQYF. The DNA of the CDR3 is TGTGCCAGCAGCTTAAATCAGCTAGCGGGAAGAGGGGAGACCCAGTACTTC.

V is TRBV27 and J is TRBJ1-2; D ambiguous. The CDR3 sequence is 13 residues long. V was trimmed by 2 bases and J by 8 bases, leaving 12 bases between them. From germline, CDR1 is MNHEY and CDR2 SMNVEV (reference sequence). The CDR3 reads CASSLEGKLGYTF. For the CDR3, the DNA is TGTGCCAGCAGTTTAGAGGGCAAATTGGGCTACACCTTC.

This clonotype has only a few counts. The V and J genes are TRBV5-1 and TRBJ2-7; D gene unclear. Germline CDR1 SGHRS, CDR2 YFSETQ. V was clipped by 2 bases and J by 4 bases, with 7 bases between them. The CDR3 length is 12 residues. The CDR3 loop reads CASSLNIYEQYF. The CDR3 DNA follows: TGCGCCAGCAGCTTAAACATTTACGAGCAGTACTTC.

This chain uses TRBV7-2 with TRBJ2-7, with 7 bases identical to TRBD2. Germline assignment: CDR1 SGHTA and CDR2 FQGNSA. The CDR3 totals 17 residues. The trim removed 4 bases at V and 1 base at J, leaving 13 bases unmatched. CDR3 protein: CASSSWASGDGSYEQYF. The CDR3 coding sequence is TGTGCCAGCAGCTCCTGGGCTAGCGGAGATGGGTCCTACGAGCAGTACTTC. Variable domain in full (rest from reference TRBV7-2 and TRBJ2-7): GAGVSQSPSNKVTEKGKDVELRCDPISGHTALYWYRQSLGQGLEFLIYFQGNSAPDKSGLPSDRFSAERTGGSVSTLTIQRTQQEDSAVYLCASSSWASGDGSYEQYFGPGTRLTVT.

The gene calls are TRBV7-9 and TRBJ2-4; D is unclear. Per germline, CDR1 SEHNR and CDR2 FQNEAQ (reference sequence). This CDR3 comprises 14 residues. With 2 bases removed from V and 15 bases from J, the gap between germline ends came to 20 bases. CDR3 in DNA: TGTGCCAGCAGCTTACCAACCGAGGTATCCGAGCGGTACTTC. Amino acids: CASSLPTEVSERYF. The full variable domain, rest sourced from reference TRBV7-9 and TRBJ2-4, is DTGVSQNPRHKITKRGQNVTFRCDPISEHNRLYWYRQTLGQGPEFLTYFQNEAQLEKSRLLSDRFSAERPKGSFSTLEIQRTEQGDSAMYLCASSLPTEVSERYFGAGTRLSVL.

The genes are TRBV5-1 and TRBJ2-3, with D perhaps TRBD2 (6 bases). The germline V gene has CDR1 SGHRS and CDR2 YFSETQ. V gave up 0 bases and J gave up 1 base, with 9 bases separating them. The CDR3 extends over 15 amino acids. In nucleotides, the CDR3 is TGCGCCAGCAGCTTGGAACGCGGGGGCACAGATACGCAGTATTTT. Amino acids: CASSLERGGTDTQYF.

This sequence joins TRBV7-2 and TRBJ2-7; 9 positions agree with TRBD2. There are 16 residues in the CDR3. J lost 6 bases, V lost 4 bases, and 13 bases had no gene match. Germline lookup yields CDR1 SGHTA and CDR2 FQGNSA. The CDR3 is CASSSNPGLASREQYF. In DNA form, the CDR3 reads TGTGCCAGCAGCTCAAACCCGGGACTAGCTAGCCGCGAGCAGTACTTC.

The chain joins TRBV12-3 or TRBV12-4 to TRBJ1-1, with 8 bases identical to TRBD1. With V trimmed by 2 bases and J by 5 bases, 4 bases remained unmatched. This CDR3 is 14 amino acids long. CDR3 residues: CASSLTGGTTEAFF. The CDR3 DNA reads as TGTGCCAGCAGTTTAACAGGGGGTACGACTGAAGCTTTCTTT.

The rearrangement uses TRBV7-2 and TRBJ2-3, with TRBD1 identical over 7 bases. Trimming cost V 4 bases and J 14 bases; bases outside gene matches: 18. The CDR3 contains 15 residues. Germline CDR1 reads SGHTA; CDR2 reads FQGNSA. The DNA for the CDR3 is TGTGCCAGCAGCTCCACCGGGACAGTCGGTGGATACGCGTATTTT. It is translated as CASSSTGTVGGYAYF.

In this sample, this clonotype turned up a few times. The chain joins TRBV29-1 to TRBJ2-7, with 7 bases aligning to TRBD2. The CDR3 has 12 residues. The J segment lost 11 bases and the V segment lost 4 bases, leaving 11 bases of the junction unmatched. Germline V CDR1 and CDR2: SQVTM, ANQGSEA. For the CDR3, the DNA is TGCAGCGTTGGGGTTCTGAGCGGGATTAAGTACTTC. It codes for CSVGVLSGIKYF.

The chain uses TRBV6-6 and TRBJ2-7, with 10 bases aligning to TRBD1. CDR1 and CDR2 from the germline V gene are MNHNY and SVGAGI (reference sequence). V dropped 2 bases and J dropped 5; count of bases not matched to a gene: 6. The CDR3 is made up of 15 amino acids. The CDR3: CASSYPGQGLDEQYF. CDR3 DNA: TGTGCCAGCAGTTACCCGGGACAGGGGTTGGACGAGCAGTACTTC.

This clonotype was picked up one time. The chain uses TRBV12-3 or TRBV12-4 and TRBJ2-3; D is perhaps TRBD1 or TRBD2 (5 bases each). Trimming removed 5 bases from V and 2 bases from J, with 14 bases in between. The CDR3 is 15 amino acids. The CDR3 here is CASSPGPWITDTQYF. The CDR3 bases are TGTGCCAGCAGTCCGGGACCTTGGATCACAGATACGCAGTATTTT.

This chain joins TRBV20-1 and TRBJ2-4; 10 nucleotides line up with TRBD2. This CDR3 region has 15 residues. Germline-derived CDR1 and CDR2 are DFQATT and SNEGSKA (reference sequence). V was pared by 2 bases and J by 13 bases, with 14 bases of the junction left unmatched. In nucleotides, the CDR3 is TGCAGTGCTAGACTTCCTAGCGGGAGCCCCTACGGGCAGTACTTC. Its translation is CSARLPSGSPYGQYF.

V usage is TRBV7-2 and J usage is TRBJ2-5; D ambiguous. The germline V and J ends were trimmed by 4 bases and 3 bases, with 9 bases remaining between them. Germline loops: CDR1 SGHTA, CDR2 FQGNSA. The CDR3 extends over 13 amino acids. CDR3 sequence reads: CASSYGFEETQYF. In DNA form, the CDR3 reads TGTGCCAGCAGCTATGGCTTTGAAGAGACCCAGTACTTC.

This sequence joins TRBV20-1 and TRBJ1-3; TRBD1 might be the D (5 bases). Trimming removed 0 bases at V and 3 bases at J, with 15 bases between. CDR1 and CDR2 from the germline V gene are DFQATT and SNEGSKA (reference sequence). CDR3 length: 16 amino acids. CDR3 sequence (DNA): TGCAGTGCTAGAGATGCCAGGGCCCCGGGTGGAAACACCATATATTTT. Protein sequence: CSARDARAPGGNTIYF.

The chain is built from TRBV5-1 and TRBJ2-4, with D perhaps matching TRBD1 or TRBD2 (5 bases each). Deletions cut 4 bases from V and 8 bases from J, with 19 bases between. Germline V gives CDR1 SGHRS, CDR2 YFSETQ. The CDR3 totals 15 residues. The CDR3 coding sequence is TGCGCCAGCAGCAGGTTAGGGGAGCCTGGATACATTCAGTACTTC. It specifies CASSRLGEPGYIQYF.

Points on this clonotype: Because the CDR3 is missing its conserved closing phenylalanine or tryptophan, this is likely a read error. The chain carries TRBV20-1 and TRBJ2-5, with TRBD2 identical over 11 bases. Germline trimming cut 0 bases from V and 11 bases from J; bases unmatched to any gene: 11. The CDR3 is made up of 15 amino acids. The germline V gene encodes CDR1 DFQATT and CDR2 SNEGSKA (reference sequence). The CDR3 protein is CSARETGLIAGGQYL. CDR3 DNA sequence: TGCAGTGCTAGAGAAACGGGGCTAATAGCGGGAGGGCAGTACTTA.

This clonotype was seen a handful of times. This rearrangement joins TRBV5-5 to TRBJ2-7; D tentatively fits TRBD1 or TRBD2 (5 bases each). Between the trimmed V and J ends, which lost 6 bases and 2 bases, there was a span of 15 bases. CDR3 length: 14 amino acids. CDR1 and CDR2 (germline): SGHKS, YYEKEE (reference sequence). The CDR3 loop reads CASNPGRPPYEQYF. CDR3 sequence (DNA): TGTGCCAGCAACCCGGGACGGCCACCCTACGAGCAGTACTTC. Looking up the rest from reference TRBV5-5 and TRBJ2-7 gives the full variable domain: DAGVTQSPTHLIKTRGQQVTLRCSPISGHKSVSWYQQVLGQGPQFIFQYYEKEERGRGNFPDRFSARQFPNYSSELNVNALLLGDSALYLCASNPGRPPYEQYFGPGTRLTVT.

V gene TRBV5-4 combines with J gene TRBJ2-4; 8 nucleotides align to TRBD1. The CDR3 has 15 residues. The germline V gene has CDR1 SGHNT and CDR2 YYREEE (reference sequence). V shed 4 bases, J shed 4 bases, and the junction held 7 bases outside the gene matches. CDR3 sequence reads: CASSKPGQEKNIQYF. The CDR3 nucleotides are TGTGCCAGCAGCAAGCCGGGACAGGAGAAAAACATTCAGTACTTC.

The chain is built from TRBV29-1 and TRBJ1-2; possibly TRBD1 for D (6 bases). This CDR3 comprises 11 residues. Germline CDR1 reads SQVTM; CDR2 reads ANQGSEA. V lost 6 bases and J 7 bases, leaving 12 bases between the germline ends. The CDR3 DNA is TGCAGCGTGGGCAGGGGTGGTGGCTACACCTTC. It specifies CSVGRGGGYTF.

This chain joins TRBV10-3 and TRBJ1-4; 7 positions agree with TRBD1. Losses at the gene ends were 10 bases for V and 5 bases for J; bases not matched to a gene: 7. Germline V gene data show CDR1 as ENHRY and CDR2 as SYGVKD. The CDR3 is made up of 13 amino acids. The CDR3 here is CATKGGENEKLFF. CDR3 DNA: TGTGCCACCAAAGGGGGCGAAAATGAAAAACTGTTTTTT.